The TCR beta chain under discussion was sequenced for a study of Graves' ophthalmopathy and Graves' hyperthyroidism. The wider study: Ahead of any treatment, peripheral blood was obtained at the initial diagnosis. Study-wide points: Predictions made by the model for ophthalmopathy progression reached 70.59% sensitivity and about 72% specificity.

Ophthalmopathy donors showed moderate-to-severe activity, CAS ≥3, NOSPECS ≥4 and a duration under 3 months. An approximately 10 ml volume of fresh peripheral blood provided the PBMCs. CDR1 SGDLS and CDR2 YYNGEE come from the germline V gene. Deletions cut 2 bases from V and 2 bases from J, with 8 bases between. This CDR3 is built from 15 residues. RNA transcripts were the source from which TCR beta CDR3 regions were amplified. Scientists carried out first-round RT-PCR using HTBI primers and then a second-round multiplex PCR. TCRdb called the multiplex PCR reads again in MiXCR, with one record for every CDR3 protein. The sample records hundreds of thousands of distinct CDR3 sequences, 35% to 45% being singletons. The sample holds many counts of this clonotype. Its antigen is not known.

This receptor was identified in an adult man with Graves' ophthalmopathy. The material sequenced was peripheral blood. This chain uses TRBV9 with TRBJ2-6, with a weak D call TRBD1 (6 bases). The CDR3 DNA is TGTGCCAGCAGCGTTTCAGGGGCTGGGGCCAACGTCCTGACTTTC. Amino acids: CASSVSGAGANVLTF.